This T cell receptor beta chain emerged from a study of persistence of HIV-infected CD4 T cells. Study results and limitations: Degenerate expanded CDR3beta sequences were enriched among CMV- and Gag-responding cells.

Stimulation used approximately 10 ug/mL lysate from CMV-infected fibroblasts. Sorted nonresponding memory CD4+ T cells were CD40L-negative, CD69-negative, CD45RO-high. On this clone: Antigen: not known.

Trimming shortened V by 7 bases and J by 6 bases, and 16 bases separated the two germline ends. The CDR3 has 14 amino acids. Germline V CDR1 and CDR2: KGHDR, SFDVKD. This was the immunoSEQ version 4 assay in survey mode. TCRdb keeps only in-frame clones here, not all; method: immunoSEQ multiplex PCR. The sample consists of 35,000 to 45,000 clones, approximately 84% of them appearing once. V is TRBV24-1 and J is TRBJ2-3, with TRBD1 as a possible D gene (5 bases). Sample: CD4+ T cells sorted from PBMCs after roughly 20-hour stimulation, taken from a patient who received antiretroviral therapy. This TCR came from an adult man with HIV who was CMV-seropositive. The CDR3 is CATSGILPGDTQYF. The CDR3 region has the DNA TGTGCCACCAGCGGCATCCTCCCAGGGGATACGCAGTATTTT.